This T cell receptor beta chain was obtained from a study of cytomegalovirus exposure and HLA in healthy donors. In the case of this clone: Antigen specificity is unknown.

Germline V CDR1 and CDR2: ENHRY, SYGVKD. The CDR3 has 15 residues. The ends lost 2 bases at V and 5 bases at J; junction bases unmatched: 7. Produced via immunoSEQ multiplex PCR; TCRdb's table is partial and in-frame only. The table shows about 280,000 clones, with around 87% occurring only once. General study points: Investigators reported 150 to 200 TCR beta chains as tied to cytomegalovirus. Under in vitro conditions, a few CMV-associated chains were confirmed as specific for CMV antigens. Per published reports, the classifier diagnosed cytomegalovirus status with high specificity and sensitivity.

The donors were in the approximately 120-subject validation cohort; that cohort was separate from the roughly 700-subject first cohort. The TCR comes from a woman aged 18-29 years in good health and CMV-seronegative. The sequenced sample consisted of PBMCs. V is TRBV10-3 and J is TRBJ2-7; TRBD2 agrees at 9 bases. CDR3 DNA sequence: TGTGCCATCAGTGAGCCTAGCGGGATCATTAACGAGCAGTACTTC. It specifies CAISEPSGIINEQYF.